The entry that follows covers one TCR beta chain sequence. The source of the sample is a study of blood T cell repertoires in COVID-19. CDR1 is LGHDT, CDR2 YNNKEL, per germline (reference sequence). The germline V and J ends were trimmed by 0 bases and 11 bases, with 13 bases remaining between them. The CDR3 sequence is 13 residues long. Profiled with immunoSEQ multiplex PCR; TCRdb holds only in-frame clones, not every one. This sample carries roughly 370,000 clones, about 87% of them seen once, and the ten largest clones take roughly 9.4%. The sequencing sample was made of PBMCs or T cells enriched from blood (not recorded which). This sequence was found in a woman aged 45-65 years who had recovered from COVID-19. The chain joins TRBV3-1 (or the pseudogene TRBV3-2) to TRBJ2-5; possibly TRBD1 for D (7 bases). The DNA of the CDR3 is TGTGCCAGCAGCCAAGAGGAGGGGGCGAGTCAGTACTTC. Translation: CASSQEEGASQYF.